This TCR beta chain stems from a study of cytomegalovirus exposure and HLA in healthy donors. Study conclusions and caveats: The authors confirmed in vitro that a few CMV-associated chains were specific for CMV antigens. As was reported, the classifier diagnosed cytomegalovirus status with high specificity and sensitivity.

Profiled with immunoSEQ multiplex PCR; TCRdb holds only in-frame clones, not every one. The sample gives 150,000 to 180,000 clones, around 88% of which show up once; approximately 20% is in the top ten. Per germline, CDR1 LGHNA and CDR2 YSLEER. Trimming removed 1 base from V and 3 bases from J, with 10 bases in between. The CDR3 is 14 residues long. This clone was seen once. What it binds is not known. The donors were part of the roughly 120-subject validation cohort, which stood apart from the approximately 670-subject first cohort. Sequenced input: PBMCs. The V gene is TRBV4-3, the J gene TRBJ2-7; D not resolved. This receptor was obtained from a man between 18 and 35 years old in good health and CMV-seropositive. For the CDR3, the DNA is TGCGCCAGCAGCCAAGTCCAGGCAGACTACGAGCAGTACTTC. It translates to CASSQVQADYEQYF.